The 18 T cell receptor beta chains reported below all come from one sample, sequenced in a study of human T cells and chemical hapten exposure. Time point meaning: patch test 3, about 24 weeks after DPC sensitization. Indicated treatment: therapeutic diphenylcyclopropenone sensitization with weekly scalp DPC. A single record per CDR3 protein comes from TCRdb applying MiXCR to the RACE reads. The sample carries some 180,000 distinct CDR3 sequences, around 25% recorded once. The sequencing used whole blood, collected in connection with sensitization to the hapten diphenylcyclopropenone (DPC). These receptors were taken from a woman aged 35 to 49 with alopecia areata. Some clones in this sample may be carry-over from other donors' samples.

The rearrangement joins TRBV29-1 to TRBJ2-1; unclear D gene. The CDR3 is 10 amino acids. Trimming removed 5 bases at V and 5 bases at J, with 4 bases between. CDR1 is SQVTM and CDR2 is ANQGSEA in the germline V gene. As DNA, the CDR3 is TGCAGCGTTTCAGACAATGAGCAGTTCTTC. Translated: CSVSDNEQFF.

The sample holds a few counts of this clonotype. V and J are TRBV7-6 and TRBJ2-7; D gene unclear. V shed 0 bases and J shed 4 bases, with 7 bases lying between them. CDR1 SGHVS and CDR2 FNYEAQ come from the germline V gene. The CDR3 runs to 13 residues. Here the CDR3 DNA reads TGTGCCAGCAGCTTAGCGCCGAGGTACGAGCAGTACTTC. This gives the protein CASSLAPRYEQYF.

This chain uses TRBV6-6 with TRBJ1-2; D call uncertain. This CDR3 region has 14 residues. Looked up from germline, CDR1 is MNHNY and CDR2 is SVGAGI (reference sequence). Trimming left V 8 bases short and J 2 bases short, with 15 bases between. CDR3 DNA sequence: TGTGCCAGCTGGGAGGGCAATCCCAACTATGGCTACACCTTC. Amino acids: CASWEGNPNYGYTF.

This clonotype was detected a few times. The chain joins TRBV7-2 to TRBJ1-5; 11 bases are a match to TRBD1. After removal of 4 bases from V and 6 bases from J, the junction contained 8 bases not matched to a gene. The CDR3 runs to 16 residues. Germline assignment: CDR1 SGHTA and CDR2 FQGNSA. Here the CDR3 reads CASSSWTGGTGQPQHF. The CDR3 coding sequence is TGTGCCAGCAGCTCCTGGACAGGGGGCACAGGTCAGCCCCAGCATTTT.

This clonotype was recorded at least ten times. The chain carries TRBV23-1 and TRBJ2-5; 11 bases are a match to TRBD2. TRBV23-1 is given ORF status, its function remaining uncertain. The V segment lost 6 bases and the J segment 4 bases; nucleotides outside the gene matches: 22. This CDR3 has 20 amino acids. This CDR3 reads CASRPDRRLAGKELRETQYF. The CDR3 DNA reads TGCGCCAGCAGGCCCGACCGCCGACTAGCGGGAAAAGAATTAAGAGAGACCCAGTACTTC.

This clonotype was seen only a few times. The chain links TRBV29-1 to TRBJ2-7, with 9 bases lining up with TRBD2. This CDR3 spans 12 amino acids. J gave up 3 bases and V 6 bases, and 3 bases lay outside the gene matches. Germline CDR1 SQVTM, CDR2 ANQGSEA. The CDR3 coding sequence is TGCAGCGTCGGAGCGGGAGGCTACGAGCAGTACTTC. This sequence encodes CSVGAGGYEQYF.

The chain joins TRBV20-1 to TRBJ2-3, with D uncertain. The CDR3 is made up of 15 amino acids. V was trimmed by 0 bases and J by 0 bases, leaving 10 bases between them. CDR1 and CDR2 (germline): DFQATT, SNEGSKA (reference sequence). DNA of the CDR3: TGCAGTGCTAGAGACCCAAGGGCTAGCACAGATACGCAGTATTTT. This gives the protein CSARDPRASTDTQYF.

The rearrangement uses TRBV12-3 or TRBV12-4 and TRBJ2-4; unclear D gene. The CDR3 is 11 amino acids. Deletions cut 3 bases from V and 12 bases from J, with 9 bases between. The CDR3 DNA is TGTGCCAGCAGTTTCCGCTTCGGTCAGTACTTC. The encoded protein is CASSFRFGQYF.

This clonotype was picked up a small number of times. The rearrangement joins TRBV7-2 to TRBJ2-7; D remains ambiguous. Trimming took off 3 bases at V and 3 bases at J, with 15 bases between the two ends. Germline-derived CDR1 and CDR2 are SGHTA and FQGNSA. The CDR3 runs 15 residues. The CDR3 protein is CASSLGNRAYYEQYF. The CDR3 nucleotides read TGTGCCAGCAGCTTGGGGAATCGAGCCTACTACGAGCAGTACTTC.

A word on this clonotype: The conserved phenylalanine or tryptophan is not found at the CDR3 terminus, so this likely reflects a read error. This rearrangement joins TRBV7-9 to TRBJ2-3, with D unclear. The V end lost 4 bases, the J end lost 2 bases, and 7 bases lay between the germline ends. Germline CDR1 reads SEHNR; CDR2 reads FQNEAQ (reference sequence). The CDR3 is 13 amino acids. The CDR3 here is CASSSPSTDTQYS. CDR3 coding DNA: TGTGCCAGCAGCTCTCCCTCCACAGATACGCAGTATTCT.

The V and J genes are TRBV5-1 and TRBJ2-7; no definite D call. V gave up 7 bases and J gave up 2 bases, with 19 bases separating them. Germline-derived CDR1 and CDR2 are SGHRS and YFSETQ. The CDR3 has 15 amino acids. CDR3 bases: TGCGCCAGCCTTGTCGCGCCCGACGTGGCCTACGAGCAGTACTTC. Translating it yields CASLVAPDVAYEQYF.

This clonotype was seen only a few times. This chain uses TRBV21-1 with TRBJ2-7; the tabulated D call, TRBD1, remains unverified against the DNA. TRBV21-1 is a listed pseudogene. The CDR3 is 16 amino acids. This CDR3 is CAGLGQDRVRSYEQYF. DNA of the CDR3: TGTGCCGGGCTGGGTCAGGACAGGGTTCGCTCCTACGAGCAGTACTTC.

This sequence joins TRBV6-5 and TRBJ2-2; 9 positions match TRBD2. This CDR3 contains 16 residues. With V trimmed by 4 bases and J by 7 bases, 10 bases remained unmatched. Per the germline V gene, CDR1 is MNHEY and CDR2 is SVGAGI. CDR3 coding DNA: TGTGCCAGCAGTTGCGGCGGGAGGGCCGGGAGCGGGGAGCTGTTTTTT. It codes for CASSCGGRAGSGELFF.

This clonotype was counted at least ten times. The V gene is TRBV29-1, the J gene TRBJ2-3; no reliable D call. The CDR3 covers 11 residues. Trimming cost V 4 bases and J 4 bases, with 6 bases left between them. CDR1 SQVTM and CDR2 ANQGSEA come from the germline V gene. The CDR3 DNA sequence: TGCAGCGTTGTCCAGGCAGATACGCAGTATTTT. Protein product: CSVVQADTQYF.

This clonotype was seen a handful of times. The chain carries TRBV6-6 and TRBJ1-3; possible D gene TRBD1, 6 bases. Germline lookup yields CDR1 MNHNY and CDR2 SVGAGI (reference sequence). The CDR3 is 21 residues long. The V gene lost 6 bases and the J gene lost 1 base, with 31 bases spanning the gap. CDR3 sequence reads: CASRGRQDLSASIVSGNTIYF. CDR3 sequence (DNA): TGTGCCAGCAGAGGTCGACAGGACCTTTCGGCTTCAATAGTTTCTGGAAACACCATATATTTT.

This clonotype was counted a few times. This chain links TRBV15 with TRBJ2-1; D tentatively reads TRBD1 or TRBD2 (5 bases each). Germline values: CDR1 LNHNV, CDR2 YYDKDF (reference sequence). The CDR3 is 11 residues long. Trimming left V 5 bases short and J 7 bases short, with 6 bases between. The CDR3 sequence is CATSEGNEQFF. The CDR3 nucleotides read TGTGCCACCAGCGAGGGGAATGAGCAGTTCTTC.

V is TRBV4-3 and J is TRBJ1-2; unclear D gene. The germline V gene encodes CDR1 LGHNA and CDR2 YSLEER. This CDR3 comprises 16 residues. Trimming removed 0 bases from V and 2 bases from J, with 13 bases in between. CDR3 amino acids: CASSQDYADKNYGYTF. In nucleotides, the CDR3 is TGCGCCAGCAGCCAAGATTATGCGGATAAGAACTATGGCTACACCTTC.

Only a few counts were recorded for this clonotype. The chain combines TRBV28 with TRBJ2-3; 7 bases are a match to TRBD2. V lost 6 bases, J lost 4 bases, and 10 bases stayed unmatched. CDR3 length: 15 residues. Germline lookup yields CDR1 MDHEN and CDR2 SYDVKM. The CDR3 loop reads CASRLGASGPDTQYF. CDR3 DNA: TGTGCCAGCAGGCTAGGGGCTAGCGGACCAGATACGCAGTATTTT.